This T cell receptor (beta chain) derives from a study of blood T cell repertoires in COVID-19. As for the study in general: Donors in the United States, Italy and Spain gave samples during acute or convalescent COVID-19.

CDR3 length equals 15 residues. Trimming stripped 1 base from V and 1 base from J, with 10 bases between. Germline CDR1 and CDR2: SEHNR and FQNEAQ (reference sequence). In the source study's methods: Reference gene primer amplification gave nucleated cell count estimates. TCRdb keeps only in-frame clones here, not all; method: immunoSEQ multiplex PCR. V, J and clone size are taken as reported in that table, and D and trimming were inferred from the DNA itself. The sample holds roughly 360,000 clones, 81% seen once. This receptor was taken from a human donor with acute or convalescent COVID-19. The donor label of this sample is uncertain. This rearrangement joins TRBV7-9 to TRBJ1-1, with D maybe TRBD1 (5 bases). The sample comprised peripheral blood. The CDR3 reads CASSLDGHRNTEAFF. In DNA form, the CDR3 reads TGTGCCAGCAGCTTAGACGGACACAGGAACACTGAAGCTTTCTTT. The variable domain in full, with the rest retrieved from reference TRBV7-9 and TRBJ1-1, is DTGVSQNPRHKITKRGQNVTFRCDPISEHNRLYWYRQTLGQGPEFLTYFQNEAQLEKSRLLSDRFSAERPKGSFSTLEIQRTEQGDSAMYLCASSLDGHRNTEAFFGQGTRLTVV.